A single sample gave rise to the 16 T cell receptor beta chains below, sequenced in a study of OX40 agonist ivuxolimab in advanced cancers. Libraries were prepared by immunoSEQ multiplex PCR; TCRdb keeps only in-frame clonotypes and omits some of them. The data show more than 35,000 clones, 80% seen once. Sequencing used CD4+ or CD8+ T cells sorted from blood, obtained in a trial of the OX40 agonist ivuxolimab. The receptor set was obtained from an adult with an advanced solid tumor such as melanoma, head and neck, liver or kidney cancer.

The rearrangement uses TRBV9 and TRBJ1-1; a possible D gene is TRBD1 (5 bases). V was clipped by 0 bases and J by 5 bases, with 14 bases between them. CDR3 length: 15 residues. CDR1 SGDLS and CDR2 YYNGEE come from the germline V gene. CDR3 residues: CASSVAGGDGTEAFF. The CDR3 bases are TGTGCCAGCAGCGTAGCAGGAGGGGATGGGACTGAAGCTTTCTTT.

The chain is built from TRBV6-5 and TRBJ2-1; the match to TRBD2 covers 7 bases. The CDR3 is made up of 15 amino acids. The trim removed 2 bases at V and 3 bases at J, leaving 4 bases unmatched. Germline V gene lookup returns CDR1 MNHEY and CDR2 SVGAGI. Here the CDR3 reads CASSYTSEDYNEQFF. DNA of the CDR3: TGTGCCAGCAGTTACACTAGCGAAGACTACAATGAGCAGTTCTTC.

The chain carries TRBV19 and TRBJ2-7, with 8 bases aligning to TRBD2. This CDR3 spans 15 amino acids. V lost 3 bases, J lost 0 bases, and 4 bases stayed unmatched. From germline, CDR1 is LNHDA and CDR2 SQIVND (reference sequence). CDR3 sequence reads: CASSILAGNSYEQYF. The CDR3 coding sequence is TGTGCCAGTAGTATCCTAGCGGGCAACTCCTACGAGCAGTACTTC.

The chain uses TRBV29-1 and TRBJ1-1, with no clear D. Trimming pared 4 bases from V and 2 bases from J, leaving 14 bases between. CDR3 size: 14 residues. CDR1 and CDR2 (germline): SQVTM, ANQGSEA. CDR3: CSVVLGLGNTEAFF. The CDR3 nucleotides are TGCAGCGTTGTATTAGGCCTCGGAAACACTGAAGCTTTCTTT.

This clone was detected a few times. The chain has TRBV4-3 and TRBJ2-1; D not certain. Germline values: CDR1 LGHNA, CDR2 YSLEER. The V end was cut by 0 bases, the J end by 2 bases, with 8 bases between. CDR3 length equals 15 residues. CDR3 amino acids: CASSQDLTAYNEQFF. CDR3 DNA sequence: TGCGCCAGCAGCCAAGATTTAACGGCCTACAATGAGCAGTTCTTC.

The chain couples TRBV9 to TRBJ2-7, with 9 bases aligning to TRBD1. The CDR3 contains 15 residues. The germline V gene encodes CDR1 SGDLS and CDR2 YYNGEE. V gave up 9 bases and J gave up 3 bases; unmatched junction bases: 13. CDR3: CAIHTYRGRVYEQYF. The CDR3 bases are TGTGCCATCCATACCTACAGGGGGCGAGTCTACGAGCAGTACTTC.

This clone was found a few times. The rearrangement joins TRBV30 to TRBJ1-5; D unclear. The length of the CDR3 is 12 residues. Trimming left V 2 bases short and J 4 bases short, with 6 bases between. Germline V gives CDR1 GTSNPN, CDR2 SVGIG (reference sequence). CDR3 in DNA: TGTGCCTGGAGTCTCCAGAATCAGCCCCAGCATTTT. It yields the protein CAWSLQNQPQHF.

The V gene is TRBV6-1, the J gene TRBJ2-7, with no clear D. The CDR3 runs 14 residues. Trimming stripped 2 bases from V and 1 base from J, with 9 bases between. Germline V CDR1 and CDR2: MNHNS, SASEGT. The CDR3 region is CASSELAGSYEQYF. The CDR3 DNA reads as TGTGCCAGCAGTGAACTGGCAGGTTCCTACGAGCAGTACTTC.

This clone came up a few times. The rearrangement links TRBV19 to TRBJ1-5; D is possibly TRBD1 (6 bases). CDR1 and CDR2 (germline): LNHDA, SQIVND (reference sequence). Trimming took off 3 bases at V and 4 bases at J, with 25 bases between the two ends. CDR3 length equals 19 residues. The CDR3 is CASSIPSNRDVRPNQPQHF. CDR3 in DNA: TGTGCCAGTAGTATCCCGTCTAACAGGGACGTTCGCCCTAATCAGCCCCAGCATTTT. The whole variable domain, filled in from reference TRBV19 and TRBJ1-5, reads DGGITQSPKYLFRKEGQNVTLSCEQNLNHDAMYWYRQDPGQGLRLIYYSQIVNDFQKGDIAEGYSVSREKKESFPLTVTSAQKNPTAFYLCASSIPSNRDVRPNQPQHFGDGTRLSIL.

The chain combines TRBV12-5 with TRBJ1-1; TRBD1 matches at 7 bases. Germline CDR1 LGHNT, CDR2 FRNRAP. After removal of 0 bases from V and 11 bases from J, the junction contained 15 bases not matched to a gene. The CDR3 length is 16 residues. In DNA, the CDR3 is TGTGCTAGTGGTTTGGTCCTACCGACAGGGACCTTTGAGGCTTTCTTT. As protein: CASGLVLPTGTFEAFF.

V and J are TRBV6-1 and TRBJ2-2; D unclear. This CDR3 is 14 amino acids long. Germline V gene lookup returns CDR1 MNHNS and CDR2 SASEGT. The V gene lost 1 base and the J gene lost 6 bases, with 9 bases spanning the gap. The CDR3 here is CASSEDHGSGELFF. The CDR3 bases are TGTGCCAGCAGTGAAGACCACGGTTCCGGGGAGCTGTTTTTT.

This clone has just one count. This chain uses TRBV30 with TRBJ2-1, with D uncertain. The CDR3 covers 11 residues. V lost 3 bases to trimming and J lost 7 bases, with 7 bases between them. CDR1 is GTSNPN and CDR2 is SVGIG in the germline V gene (reference sequence). CDR3 sequence (DNA): TGTGCCTGGAGATCGGTGAATGAGCAGTTCTTC. This sequence encodes CAWRSVNEQFF.

The chain employs TRBV5-6 and TRBJ2-4; no firm D call. The CDR3 covers 12 residues. CDR1 and CDR2 (germline): SGHDT, YYEEEE. V was shortened by 1 base and J by 7 bases, with 6 bases between the two germline ends. This CDR3 reads CASSLPRNIQYF. In nucleotides, the CDR3 is TGTGCCAGCAGCTTGCCTAGGAACATTCAGTACTTC.

This rearrangement joins TRBV11-2 to TRBJ2-3; tentative D call: TRBD2 (6 bases). Germline CDR1 reads SGHAT; CDR2 reads FQNNGV. The V end lost 5 bases, the J end lost 5 bases, and 8 bases lay between the germline ends. This CDR3 comprises 12 residues. The CDR3 is CASSPGLDTQYF. DNA for the CDR3: TGTGCCAGCAGCCCGGGACTAGATACGCAGTATTTT.

By share, this clone ranks as medium-sized (0.01 to 0.1%). The chain combines TRBV11-2 with TRBJ2-7; a possible D gene is TRBD1 (5 bases). Germline V gene sequence: CDR1 SGHAT, CDR2 FQNNGV. The CDR3 contains 14 residues. The ends were cut back, 5 bases at V and 4 bases at J, with 15 bases in the middle. Here the CDR3 DNA reads TGTGCCAGCAGCGCCGGTGCAGGGCCGTACGAGCAGTACTTC. It encodes CASSAGAGPYEQYF.

This chain links TRBV7-2 with TRBJ2-7, with 8 positions matching TRBD2. Germline CDR1 is SGHTA and CDR2 is FQGNSA. The CDR3 contains 15 residues. With 0 bases clipped from V and 4 bases from J, the junction kept 5 bases outside the gene matches. The CDR3 DNA reads as TGTGCCAGCAGCTTAGCTCCGGGAGGGTCTTACGAGCAGTACTTC. Translating it yields CASSLAPGGSYEQYF.